This T cell receptor beta chain was identified during a study of T cell responses to AZD1222 COVID-19 vaccine. A single count supports this clone. Profiling relied on immunoSEQ multiplex PCR, and the TCRdb table lists in-frame clones only, not all of them. The sample contains around 130,000 clones, 80% to 90% of which appear only once. The CDR3 is 14 residues long. CDR1 and CDR2 (germline): SGHDN, FVKESK. V lost 4 bases, J lost 2 bases, and 9 bases lay in between. This clonotype originated in an adult who received the AZD1222 COVID-19 vaccine. This chain uses TRBV14 with TRBJ2-1, with D unresolved. The sequences come from peripheral blood, collected 28 days after the second AZD1222 dose. The CDR3 region is CASSPQDTYNEQFF. DNA of the CDR3: TGTGCCAGCAGCCCGCAGGATACCTACAATGAGCAGTTCTTC. Looking up the rest from reference TRBV14 and TRBJ2-1 gives the full variable domain: EAGVTQFPSHSVIEKGQTVTLRCDPISGHDNLYWYRRVMGKEIKFLLHFVKESKQDESGMPNNRFLAERTGGTYSTLKVQPAELEDSGVYFCASSPQDTYNEQFFGPGTRLTVL.